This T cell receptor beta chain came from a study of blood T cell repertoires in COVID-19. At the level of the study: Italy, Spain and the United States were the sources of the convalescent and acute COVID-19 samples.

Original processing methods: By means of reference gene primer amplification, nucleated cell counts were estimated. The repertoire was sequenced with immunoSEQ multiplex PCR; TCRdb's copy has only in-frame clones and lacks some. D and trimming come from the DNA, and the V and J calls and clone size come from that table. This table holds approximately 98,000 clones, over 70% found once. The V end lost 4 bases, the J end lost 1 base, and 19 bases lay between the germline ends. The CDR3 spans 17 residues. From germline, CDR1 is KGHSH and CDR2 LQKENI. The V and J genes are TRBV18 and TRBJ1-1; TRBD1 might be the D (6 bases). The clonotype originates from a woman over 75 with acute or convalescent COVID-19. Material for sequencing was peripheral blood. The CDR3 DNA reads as TGTGCCAGCTCACTCACCCCATGGACAGAAAGGAACACTGAAGCTTTCTTT. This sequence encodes CASSLTPWTERNTEAFF. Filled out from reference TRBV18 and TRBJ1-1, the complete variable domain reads NAGVMQNPRHLVRRRGQEARLRCSPMKGHSHVYWYRQLPEEGLKFMVYLQKENIIDESGMPKERFSAEFPKEGPSILRIQQVVRGDSAAYFCASSLTPWTERNTEAFFGQGTRLTVV.